This is a list of T cell receptor beta chains from one sample in a study of T cell changes during pregnancy in multiple sclerosis. Assay: immunoSEQ multiplex PCR; the TCRdb copy retains only in-frame clones and omits some. The data contain roughly 79,000 clones, just over 90% of them singletons. This specimen consisted of peripheral blood, obtained in the second trimester of pregnancy. Receptor source: a female donor in good health, enrolled as a control in a pregnancy study. Both conserved end residues are part of each CDR3. The D gene is left open where the match is weak. Only some rows state a clone size, as once, few, many or a class for expanded clones.

abundance	v_gene	j_gene	d_gene	CDR3aa	CDR3nt
-	TRBV5-1	TRBJ2-1	TRBD2	CASSLGLAGGGSYNEQFF	TGCGCCAGCAGCTTGGGGCTAGCGGGGGGAGGTTCCTACAATGAGCAGTTCTTC
-	TRBV27	TRBJ2-7	TRBD1	CASSRMGQGSYEQYF	TGTGCCAGCAGTCGAATGGGACAGGGGTCCTACGAGCAGTACTTC
-	TRBV30	TRBJ1-1	TRBD1	CAWSTGAMNTEAFF	TGTGCCTGGAGTACAGGGGCCATGAACACTGAAGCTTTCTTT
-	TRBV30	TRBJ2-3	TRBD1	CAWSAGQGRGDTQYF	TGTGCCTGGAGTGCCGGACAGGGAAGGGGAGATACGCAGTATTTT
-	TRBV7-3	TRBJ1-3	-	CASSLGAPGSGNTIYF	TGTGCCAGCAGCTTAGGGGCCCCCGGCTCTGGAAACACCATATATTTT
-	TRBV7-9	TRBJ1-1	TRBD1	CASSLGYPGQATEAFF	TGTGCCAGCAGCTTAGGGTACCCGGGACAGGCCACTGAAGCTTTCTTT
-	TRBV5-6	TRBJ1-5	TRBD1	CASSATGGHQPQHF	TGTGCCAGCAGCGCTACAGGGGGCCATCAGCCCCAGCATTTT
-	TRBV7-8	TRBJ1-2	-	CASSGYNPGSGGDYGYTF	TGTGCCAGCAGCGGATACAACCCCGGGTCGGGGGGCGACTATGGCTACACCTTC
-	TRBV20-1	TRBJ1-1	-	CSASSSTEAFF	TGCAGTGCTAGCTCGAGTACTGAAGCTTTCTTT
-	TRBV5-6	TRBJ1-5	TRBD1	CASSSSDRDSNQPQHF	TGTGCCAGCAGCTCTTCCGACAGGGATAGCAATCAGCCCCAGCATTTT
-	TRBV7-9	TRBJ2-1	-	CASSLLGGSYNEQFF	TGTGCCAGCAGCTTATTGGGGGGCTCCTACAATGAGCAGTTCTTC
-	TRBV5-6	TRBJ1-1	-	CASTPTAMNTEAFF	TGTGCCAGCACCCCGACAGCCATGAACACTGAAGCTTTCTTT
-	TRBV20-1	TRBJ2-5	-	CSAQAETQYF	TGCAGTGCACAGGCGGAGACCCAGTACTTC
-	TRBV4-2	TRBJ2-7	TRBD2	CASSQVSTSGGGYEQYF	TGTGCCAGCAGCCAAGTCTCGACTAGCGGGGGGGGTTACGAGCAGTACTTC
-	TRBV2	TRBJ2-5	-	CASSFQGPQETQYF	TGTGCCAGCTCTTTCCAGGGGCCCCAAGAGACCCAGTACTTC
-	TRBV5-4	TRBJ2-3	TRBD1	CASSSPGQGMIDTQYF	TGTGCCAGCAGCTCCCCGGGACAGGGAATGATAGATACGCAGTATTTT
-	TRBV10-2	TRBJ2-3	TRBD2	CASSAERGVTDTQYF	TGCGCCAGCAGTGCTGAGCGGGGGGTCACAGATACGCAGTATTTT
-	TRBV18	TRBJ2-3	-	CASAGPTDTQYF	TGTGCCAGCGCAGGGCCCACAGATACGCAGTATTTT
-	TRBV5-4	TRBJ2-7	-	CASSLQSYEQYF	TGTGCCAGCAGCTTACAAAGCTACGAGCAGTACTTC
-	TRBV4-2	TRBJ1-2	TRBD1	CASSKGQGGDGYTF	TGTGCCAGCAGCAAAGGACAGGGGGGGGATGGCTACACCTTC
-	TRBV4-3	TRBJ1-3	-	CASSQDISRSGNTIYF	TGCGCCAGCAGCCAAGATATCTCGAGATCTGGAAACACCATATATTTT
-	TRBV7-6	TRBJ2-1	TRBD2	CASSLASGGEAYNEQFF	TGTGCCAGCAGCTTAGCAAGCGGGGGGGAGGCCTACAATGAGCAGTTCTTC
-	TRBV11-3	TRBJ1-1	-	CASSSGGEAFF	TGTGCCAGCAGCTCAGGCGGGGAGGCTTTCTTT
-	TRBV7-3	TRBJ1-1	TRBD1	CASSPDRENEAFF	TGTGCCAGCAGCCCTGACAGGGAAAATGAAGCTTTCTTT
-	TRBV5-1	TRBJ2-7	TRBD1	CASSLAAGQGSYEQYF	TGCGCCAGCAGCTTGGCGGCCGGACAGGGTAGTTACGAGCAGTACTTC
-	TRBV9	TRBJ2-7	TRBD1	CASSPGTGLSYEQYF	TGTGCCAGCAGCCCGGGGACAGGGCTCTCCTACGAGCAGTACTTC
-	TRBV5-6	TRBJ1-5	-	CASSPGGALPLQPQHF	TGTGCCAGCAGCCCGGGGGGGGCCCTTCCGCTTCAGCCCCAGCATTTT
-	TRBV19	TRBJ2-7	TRBD2	CASSSGLAGGFEQYF	TGTGCCAGTAGCAGTGGACTAGCGGGGGGCTTCGAGCAGTACTTC
-	TRBV19	TRBJ1-2	TRBD1	CASSIDLRGRGYTF	TGTGCCAGTAGTATAGATCTCAGGGGGAGAGGCTACACCTTC
-	TRBV7-2	TRBJ2-5	-	CASSLGSAGSQETQYF	TGTGCCAGCAGCTTAGGATCCGCCGGGAGCCAAGAGACCCAGTACTTC
-	TRBV4-3	TRBJ2-7	TRBD1	CASSQRTGGRYEQYF	TGCGCCAGCAGCCAACGGACAGGGGGCCGCTACGAGCAGTACTTC
few	TRBV4-2	TRBJ1-1	-	CASSQDQGGTEAFF	TGTGCCAGCAGCCAAGACCAGGGAGGGACTGAAGCTTTCTTT
-	TRBV20-1	TRBJ2-7	-	CSARGRKHRYF	TGCAGTGCTAGAGGCCGAAAACATCGGTACTTC
-	TRBV19	TRBJ1-2	TRBD1	CASSRQGNNYGYTF	TGTGCCAGTAGCCGACAGGGTAATAACTATGGCTACACCTTC
-	TRBV5-4	TRBJ1-6	TRBD1	CASSSRGAPLHF	TGTGCCAGCAGCTCCAGGGGGGCCCCCCTCCACTTT
-	TRBV5-1	TRBJ2-4	-	CASSLGQADNIQYF	TGCGCCAGCAGCTTGGGTCAGGCAGATAACATTCAGTACTTC
-	TRBV4-2	TRBJ1-6	-	CASSQDSRRANSPLHF	TGTGCCAGCAGCCAAGATTCGCGGCGGGCTAATTCACCCCTCCACTTT
-	TRBV5-5	TRBJ1-3	-	CASSLNPQAGNTIYF	TGTGCCAGCAGCTTGAATCCCCAGGCCGGAAACACCATATATTTT
-	TRBV9	TRBJ1-1	-	CASSVDTSGEAFF	TGTGCCAGCAGCGTAGACACTTCGGGAGAAGCTTTCTTT
-	TRBV11-2	TRBJ2-7	TRBD1	CASSRTGNAIEQYF	TGTGCCAGCAGCCGGACAGGGAACGCCATCGAGCAGTACTTC
-	TRBV11-3	TRBJ1-5	TRBD1	CASSEINRGEKGNQPQHF	TGTGCCAGCAGCGAAATTAACAGGGGGGAAAAGGGCAATCAGCCCCAGCATTTT
-	TRBV5-6	TRBJ2-7	TRBD1	CASSRTGYEQYF	TGTGCCAGCAGCCGGACAGGCTACGAGCAGTACTTC
-	TRBV7-2	TRBJ1-5	TRBD1	CASSSTGDQPQHF	TGTGCCAGCAGCTCAACAGGGGATCAGCCCCAGCATTTT
-	TRBV6-5	TRBJ1-2	-	CASSYKRIGGYTF	TGTGCCAGCAGTTACAAAAGAATCGGGGGCTACACCTTC
-	TRBV7-2	TRBJ1-2	TRBD1	CASSPQGAGLSASYGYTF	TGTGCCAGCAGTCCACAGGGGGCGGGGCTTTCGGCTAGCTATGGCTACACCTTC
-	TRBV6-5	TRBJ1-2	-	CASRLGRDGVNGYTF	TGTGCCAGCAGGTTGGGGCGAGATGGGGTGAATGGCTACACCTTC
-	TRBV2	TRBJ1-2	TRBD1	CASSVGQGSGYTF	TGTGCCAGCAGTGTGGGACAGGGCAGCGGCTACACCTTC
-	TRBV6-1	TRBJ1-4	-	CASSPGHGDEKLFF	TGTGCCAGCAGTCCGGGACATGGGGATGAAAAACTGTTTTTT
-	TRBV18	TRBJ1-3	-	CASSPYGTSSSGNTIYF	TGTGCCAGCTCACCTTATGGGACAAGCTCCTCTGGAAACACCATATATTTT
-	TRBV5-6	TRBJ1-5	TRBD1	CASSLQGPGVNQPQHF	TGTGCCAGCAGCCTACAGGGGCCCGGGGTAAATCAGCCCCAGCATTTT
-	TRBV4-1	TRBJ1-4	-	CASSQLIGEKLFF	TGCGCCAGCAGCCAACTTATCGGGGAAAAACTGTTTTTT
-	TRBV29-1	TRBJ1-3	TRBD1	CSVETGVNGNTIYF	TGCAGCGTAGAGACAGGGGTAAATGGAAACACCATATATTTT
-	TRBV6-1	TRBJ1-1	-	CASRRARGADTEAFF	TGTGCCAGCAGGAGGGCTCGGGGTGCGGACACTGAAGCTTTCTTT
-	TRBV5-1	TRBJ2-2	-	CASSRVGELFF	TGCGCCAGCAGCCGGGTCGGGGAGCTGTTTTTT
-	TRBV9	TRBJ1-5	TRBD1	CASSRTGDGAQPQHF	TGTGCCAGCAGTCGGACAGGGGACGGTGCTCAGCCCCAGCATTTT
-	TRBV2	TRBJ2-2	TRBD1	CASRAGQGAPANTGELFF	TGTGCCAGCAGGGCGGGACAGGGGGCGCCTGCGAACACCGGGGAGCTGTTTTTT
-	TRBV9	TRBJ2-1	-	CASSVAQEGRPTDEQFF	TGTGCCAGCAGCGTAGCTCAGGAGGGACGTCCTACGGATGAGCAGTTCTTC